This T cell receptor (beta chain) stems from a study of T cell repertoires in cytomegalovirus infection. In regard to this clonotype: Its antigen is currently unknown. Since a much larger clone is just one base distant, this may be a read error.

One entry per CDR3 protein results from TCRdb running MiXCR on the reads. This sample has roughly 990,000 distinct CDR3 sequences, with 30% to 40% found just once. Sequenced here: cultured CD8+ T cells from PBMCs, sampled from culture after CMV antigen stimulation. The TCR comes from a human donor in good health (CMV status not recorded). Some clones in this sample may be carry-over from other donors' samples.

The CDR3 coding sequence is TGTGCCAGCAGGCATGTGACAGATTACAATGAGCAGTTCTTC. Translation gives CASRHVTDYNEQFF. The chain joins TRBV7-2 to TRBJ2-1; maybe TRBD1 (5 bases). The CDR3 consists of 14 residues. Per germline, CDR1 SGHTA and CDR2 FQGNSA. V lost 6 bases to trimming and J lost 4 bases, with 13 bases between them.